Below are 13 T cell receptor beta chains sequenced from a single sample in a study of T cells in Graves' hyperthyroidism and ophthalmopathy. From RNA transcripts, TCR beta CDR3 regions were amplified. The HTBI set primed first-round TCR CDR3 RT-PCR. TCRdb recomputed calls from the multiplex PCR reads with MiXCR, one row per CDR3 protein. In the table there are 500,000 to 800,000 distinct CDR3 sequences, about 45% of which are singletons. The sample consisted of peripheral blood or thyroid tissue (not recorded which). These receptors were collected from an adult man with Graves' disease, either hyperthyroidism or ophthalmopathy (not recorded which).

The J gene is TRBJ2-2, the V gene TRBV6-2 or TRBV6-3, with D possibly matching TRBD1 (6 bases). Germline V gives CDR1 MNHEY, CDR2 SVGEGT. Trimming cost V 2 bases and J 6 bases, with 16 bases left between them. This CDR3 is 16 amino acids long. The CDR3 DNA is TGTGCCAGCAGTTACCCGAAGGACAGCAGACCCGGGGAGCTGTTTTTT. Translation gives CASSYPKDSRPGELFF.

The genes are TRBV7-9 and TRBJ1-1; tentatively, D is TRBD1 (6 bases). CDR1 and CDR2 from the germline V gene are SEHNR and FQNEAQ (reference sequence). With 5 bases removed from V and 8 bases from J, the gap between germline ends came to 15 bases. This CDR3 is built from 13 residues. Written as DNA, the CDR3 is TGTGCCAGCAGCCCAGGGGTGGGAGGGGAAGCTTTCTTT. It yields the protein CASSPGVGGEAFF.

V gene TRBV27 combines with J gene TRBJ1-6, with TRBD1 matching over 8 bases. Germline CDR1 reads MNHEY; CDR2 reads SMNVEV (reference sequence). The J segment lost 8 bases and the V segment lost 0 bases, leaving 9 bases of the junction unmatched. The CDR3 loop spans 17 amino acids. The CDR3 here is CASSLSSTGARDSPLHF. As DNA, the CDR3 is TGTGCCAGCAGTTTATCCTCGACAGGGGCAAGGGATTCACCCCTCCACTTT.

As concerns this clonotype: A junction boundary mismatches the germline segment, possibly from a read error. The chain has TRBV10-2 and TRBJ1-2; 9 nucleotides agree with TRBD1. The CDR3 has 14 amino acids. Germline loops: CDR1 WSHSY, CDR2 SAAADI. The CDR3 sequence: CATLGQGPYYGYTF. CDR3 bases: TGTGCCACCCTAGGACAGGGGCCTTACTATGGCTACACCTTC.

V is TRBV7-8 and J is TRBJ1-5, with a tentative D call TRBD1 (5 bases). Germline V gene lookup returns CDR1 SGHVS and CDR2 FQNEAQ. V lost 6 bases to trimming and J lost 1 base, with 16 bases between them. This CDR3 is 16 amino acids long. The CDR3 DNA follows: TGTGCCAGCAGTCTAGGGGCCGACGGAAGCAATCAGCCCCAGCATTTT. Its protein product is CASSLGADGSNQPQHF.

This clonotype was recorded a few times. V and J are TRBV12-3 or TRBV12-4 and TRBJ1-1, with TRBD1 as a possible D gene (5 bases). This CDR3 has 16 residues. The germline V and J ends were trimmed by 1 base and 0 bases, with 12 bases remaining between them. CDR3 in DNA: TGTGCCAGCAGTTTAGGGAGTCCGACAGTGAACACTGAAGCTTTCTTT. Translation: CASSLGSPTVNTEAFF.

About this clonotype: This may arise from a read error, as a much more abundant clone is one base away. The chain is built from TRBV5-1 and TRBJ1-5, with D possibly matching TRBD1 (5 bases). This CDR3 comprises 15 residues. CDR1 is SGHRS and CDR2 is YFSETQ in the germline V gene. V gave up 1 base and J gave up 3 bases, with 11 bases separating them. CDR3 loop: CASSLPLGDNQPQHF. The CDR3 DNA is TGCGCCAGCAGCTTGCCGTTAGGGGACAATCAGCCCCAGCATTTT.

This clonotype has ten or more counts. The chain couples TRBV10-3 to TRBJ1-2; D gene unclear. V lost 0 bases and J 6 bases, leaving 8 bases between the germline ends. This CDR3 is 13 amino acids long. Germline CDR1 is ENHRY and CDR2 is SYGVKD. The CDR3 coding sequence is TGTGCCATCAGTGAGTCGACTGGAGATGGCTACACCTTC. The encoded protein is CAISESTGDGYTF.

The rearrangement uses TRBV7-8 and TRBJ2-3, with D possibly being TRBD2 (5 bases). Trimming cost V 4 bases and J 6 bases, with 14 bases left between them. Germline V gives CDR1 SGHVS, CDR2 FQNEAQ. The CDR3 is made up of 14 amino acids. CDR3 in amino acids: CASSSRTLGDTQYF. The CDR3 coding sequence is TGTGCCAGCAGCTCAAGGACTCTCGGGGATACGCAGTATTTT.

The rearrangement links TRBV29-1 to TRBJ2-7, with 9 bases aligning to TRBD1. The junction had 7 bases not matched to a gene; V was cut back by 7 bases and J by 0 bases. In germline, CDR1 is SQVTM, CDR2 ANQGSEA. The CDR3 runs to 14 residues. The CDR3 region is CSAVGQGSSYEQYF. DNA for the CDR3: TGCAGCGCAGTAGGACAGGGGAGCTCCTACGAGCAGTACTTC.

This clonotype was found a few times. The junction shows a germline mismatch at one end, possibly a read error. The rearrangement uses TRBV15 and TRBJ1-3, with D uncertain. This CDR3 region has 16 residues. The V gene's germline CDR1 is LNHNV and CDR2 YYDKDF (reference sequence). As DNA, the CDR3 is TGTGCCACCAGCAGAGATCGGGCCCTCTCTGGAAGCACCATATATTTT. The encoded protein is CATSRDRALSGSTIYF. Filled out from reference TRBV15 and TRBJ1-3, the complete variable domain reads DAMVIQNPRYQVTQFGKPVTLSCSQTLNHNVMYWYQQKSSQAPKLLFHYYDKDFNNEADTPDNFQSRRPNTSFCFLDIRSPGLGDTAMYLCATSRDRALSGSTIYFGEGSWLTVV.

The chain uses TRBV2 and TRBJ2-7; 11 bases fit TRBD1. CDR1 SNHLY and CDR2 FYNNEI come from the germline V gene. This CDR3 has 15 residues. V gave up 4 bases and J gave up 2 bases; unmatched junction bases: 4. The CDR3 DNA is TGTGCCAGCAGTGGGGGGGACAGGGGGACCTACGAGCAGTACTTC. It codes for CASSGGDRGTYEQYF.

The V and J genes are TRBV12-3 or TRBV12-4 and TRBJ1-2; D unclear. CDR3 length: 14 amino acids. V shed 5 bases and J shed 4 bases, with 14 bases lying between them. The CDR3 DNA sequence: TGTGCCAGCAGTGATTTAATAGGGAGCTATGGCTACACCTTC. This translates into CASSDLIGSYGYTF.